This passage covers 6 T cell receptor beta chains from one sample sequenced in a study of early T cells in non-severe SARS-CoV-2 infection (dated by TCRdb to about 2021). Preparation of the library involved 5' RACE. TCRdb lists the instrument as NextSeq 500. TCRdb reanalyzed the raw reads on its own, using fastp at Q25 for trimming and MiXCR for clone calling, and kept in-frame beta chains. Merged by CDR3 protein, the rows form single entries marked with the most common genes and DNA. The sample table contains 75,000 to 100,000 distinct CDR3 sequences; only one count was recorded for around a sixth of them. Of the sample, 1.3% is held by the ten largest clones. Material: whole blood. Source of these receptors: an adult who was a healthcare worker with PCR-confirmed SARS-CoV-2 infection or an uninfected control (not recorded which).

The genes are TRBV10-2 and TRBJ1-1; no clear D. Deletions cut 5 bases from V and 0 bases from J, with 10 bases between. CDR1 WSHSY and CDR2 SAAADI come from the germline V gene. This CDR3 has 14 residues. The CDR3 sequence is CASSHPDLNTEAFF. The CDR3 DNA is TGCGCCAGCAGTCACCCCGACCTGAACACTGAAGCTTTCTTT.

The rearrangement joins TRBV12-3 or TRBV12-4 to TRBJ2-1, with D uncertain. This CDR3 spans 18 amino acids. The V end lost 11 bases, the J end lost 0 bases, and 26 bases lay between the germline ends. CDR3 coding DNA: TGTGCCCGCTGTGGCCGGAGTTACCGCCAAAGCTCCTACAATGAGCAGTTCTTC. This sequence encodes CARCGRSYRQSSYNEQFF.

V and J are TRBV2 and TRBJ2-2; 8 bases fit TRBD1. The CDR3 runs 15 residues. The germline V gene has CDR1 SNHLY and CDR2 FYNNEI. The V gene end was trimmed by 5 bases and the J gene end by 6 bases; junction bases not matched to a gene: 8. DNA for the CDR3: TGTGCCAGCAGTCCACTGGACAGGGTCGCCGGGGAGCTGTTTTTT. It specifies CASSPLDRVAGELFF.

This clonotype has more than one count but fewer than ten. This sequence joins TRBV20-1 and TRBJ1-1; D remains unclear. V was cut by 5 bases and J by 2 bases, with 9 bases left in between. The CDR3 sequence is 12 residues long. Germline values: CDR1 DFQATT, CDR2 SNEGSKA (reference sequence). As DNA, the CDR3 is TGCAGTGCTTTCCGGGGTAACACTGAAGCTTTCTTT. This translates into CSAFRGNTEAFF.

The rearrangement links TRBV10-3 to TRBJ2-7, with D possibly matching TRBD2 (5 bases). This CDR3 comprises 12 residues. V was shortened by 0 bases and J by 11 bases, with 11 bases between the two germline ends. Germline V gene sequence: CDR1 ENHRY, CDR2 SYGVKD. CDR3 residues: CAISESKAEEYF. The DNA of the CDR3 is TGTGCCATCAGTGAGTCGAAAGCGGAGGAGTACTTC.

This clonotype was detected only a few times. J is TRBJ1-1 and V is TRBV20-1; TRBD1 aligns across 7 bases. The CDR3 is made up of 12 amino acids. CDR1 is DFQATT, CDR2 SNEGSKA, per germline (reference sequence). V trimming: 4 bases; J trimming: 7 bases; junction bases outside the gene matches: 6. The CDR3 DNA is TGCAGTGCTACTCCTGGGGACAGTGAAGCTTTCTTT. Translated, it gives CSATPGDSEAFF.